This T cell receptor beta chain was profiled in a study of OX40 agonist ivuxolimab in advanced cancers. Note on this clone: This specimen includes other DNA sequences encoding the same CDR3.

Profiled with immunoSEQ multiplex PCR; TCRdb holds only in-frame clones, not every one. Of 20,000 to 25,000 clones listed, just over 90% are singletons. CDR3 size: 12 residues. Trimming shortened V by 0 bases and J by 3 bases, and 4 bases separated the two germline ends. Germline V gives CDR1 SGHRS, CDR2 YFSETQ. The sequence was obtained from an adult with an advanced solid tumor such as melanoma, head and neck, liver or kidney cancer. The V and J genes are TRBV5-1 and TRBJ2-7; D is uncertain. This specimen was CD4+ or CD8+ T cells sorted from blood, taken in a trial of the OX40 agonist ivuxolimab. CDR3 protein: CASSLEGYEQYF. CDR3 DNA: TGCGCCAGCAGCTTGGAGGGCTACGAGCAGTACTTC.